The clone carrying this TCR beta chain was detected many times. Its matching antigen is unknown. The data belong to a study of T-cell reconstitution after alpha-beta-depleted transplantation in children. Study results and limitations: Alpha-beta T cells about two months after transplant reportedly derived from several hundred expanded graft clones. Elevated TCRbeta diversity at day 60 was traced, in some patients, to surviving recipient T cells and thymic progenitors.

This CDR3 is 13 amino acids long. After removal of 5 bases from V and 7 bases from J, the junction contained 5 bases not matched to a gene. Germline lookup yields CDR1 LNHDA and CDR2 SQIVND (reference sequence). A library of TCRbeta sequences, prepared with unique molecular identifiers, was generated. In TCRdb, the PCR reads were re-called with MiXCR into one record per CDR3 protein. The profile shows approximately 500,000 distinct CDR3 sequences, roughly a tenth of them singletons. The TCR comes from a child aged 2 to 9 with inherited bone marrow failure, due to receive a stem cell transplant. Sequencing was performed on PBMCs, taken before TCRalphabeta/CD19-depleted stem cell transplant. The chain uses TRBV19 and TRBJ2-1, with 7 bases that match TRBD1. The CDR3 DNA follows: TGTGCCAGTAGTCCGACAGGGATAAATGAGCAGTTCTTC. This translates into CASSPTGINEQFF.